The rows below give T cell receptor beta chains drawn from one sample of a study. In TCRdb, the 5' RACE reads were re-called with MiXCR into one record per CDR3 protein. The table includes fewer than 13,000 distinct CDR3 sequences, under 20% detected once. The sequencing input was Tregs sorted from a lymph node. These receptors originate from a female donor with breast cancer. Each CDR3 is given with its conserved first and last residue. Each record gives: D gene, J gene, clone size, V gene, CDR3 DNA, CDR3 protein. The D gene is left open where the match is weak. Rows may omit the clone size; those that give it use once, few, many or a size class.

D gene: .; J gene: TRBJ2-6; clone size: medium-sized; V gene: TRBV7-9; CDR3 DNA: TGTGCCAGCAGCAAAGACAGCTCTGGGGCCAACGTCCTGACTTTC; CDR3 protein: CASSKDSSGANVLTF
D gene: .; J gene: TRBJ2-7; clone size: many; V gene: TRBV7-3; CDR3 DNA: TGTGCCAGCAGCGTCGGGCTTCCCGGCGAGCAGTACTTC; CDR3 protein: CASSVGLPGEQYF
D gene: .; J gene: TRBJ1-1; clone size: few; V gene: TRBV7-9; CDR3 DNA: TGTGCCAGCAGCTCTCTCCAGAACACTGAAGCTTTCTTT; CDR3 protein: CASSSLQNTEAFF
D gene: .; J gene: TRBJ2-7; clone size: .; V gene: TRBV5-4; CDR3 DNA: TGTGCCACCCAACGGGACTCCCACTACGAGCAGTACTTC; CDR3 protein: CATQRDSHYEQYF
D gene: TRBD1; J gene: TRBJ2-2; clone size: .; V gene: TRBV5-1; CDR3 DNA: TGCGCCAGCAGCCCCCACCAATCGACAGGGGCCGGGGAGCTGTTTTTT; CDR3 protein: CASSPHQSTGAGELFF
D gene: .; J gene: TRBJ1-3; clone size: .; V gene: TRBV20-1; CDR3 DNA: TGCAGTGCTAGTGCCCTCTCATCTGGAGACACCATATATTTT; CDR3 protein: CSASALSSGDTIYF
D gene: .; J gene: TRBJ1-3; clone size: many; V gene: TRBV12-3/TRBV12-4; CDR3 DNA: TGTGCCAGCAGCTGGGGCCCTGGAAACACCATATATTTT; CDR3 protein: CASSWGPGNTIYF
D gene: TRBD1; J gene: TRBJ2-3; clone size: many; V gene: TRBV29-1; CDR3 DNA: TGCAGCGTGGCCAAGGACAGGGCCACAGATACGCAGTATTTT; CDR3 protein: CSVAKDRATDTQYF
D gene: .; J gene: TRBJ2-1; clone size: medium-sized; V gene: TRBV6-2/TRBV6-3; CDR3 DNA: TGTGCCACCACCCGAGGGGGTGAGCAGTTCTTC; CDR3 protein: CATTRGGEQFF
D gene: .; J gene: TRBJ1-5; clone size: .; V gene: TRBV6-6; CDR3 DNA: TGTGCCAGCAGTTACACCAGGGGCAATCAGCCCCAGCATTTT; CDR3 protein: CASSYTRGNQPQHF
D gene: .; J gene: TRBJ2-1; clone size: few; V gene: TRBV11-2; CDR3 DNA: TGTGCCAGCAGCACCGGGATTTATGAGCAGTTCTTC; CDR3 protein: CASSTGIYEQFF
D gene: .; J gene: TRBJ2-1; clone size: .; V gene: TRBV6-1; CDR3 DNA: TGTGCCAGCAAGGCTTTTGCGAATGAGCGGTGCTTC; CDR3 protein: CASKAFANERCF
D gene: .; J gene: TRBJ1-2; clone size: .; V gene: TRBV6-6; CDR3 DNA: TGTGCCAGCAGTTATAGATCAGCGAATAACTATGACTACACCTTC; CDR3 protein: CASSYRSANNYDYTF
D gene: .; J gene: TRBJ2-7; clone size: many; V gene: TRBV5-1; CDR3 DNA: TGCGCCAGCAGCTTGGGCAACGAGCAGTACTTC; CDR3 protein: CASSLGNEQYF
D gene: TRBD1; J gene: TRBJ2-7; clone size: many; V gene: TRBV3-1; CDR3 DNA: TGTGCCAGCAGCCACGTAGCCGGGACAGAGAAGAACGAGCAGTACTTC; CDR3 protein: CASSHVAGTEKNEQYF
D gene: .; J gene: TRBJ2-1; clone size: many; V gene: TRBV6-1; CDR3 DNA: TGTGCCAGCAGTGAAGCCGGAATTAAGCAGTTCTTC; CDR3 protein: CASSEAGIKQFF
D gene: .; J gene: TRBJ1-2; clone size: many; V gene: TRBV28; CDR3 DNA: TGTGCCAGCAGTTTGATAAACTATGGCTACACCTTC; CDR3 protein: CASSLINYGYTF
D gene: .; J gene: TRBJ1-5; clone size: .; V gene: TRBV30; CDR3 DNA: TGTGCCTGGAGTGGGGGCCAGGACAATCAGCCCCAGCATTTT; CDR3 protein: CAWSGGQDNQPQHF
D gene: TRBD1; J gene: TRBJ2-3; clone size: medium-sized; V gene: TRBV5-5; CDR3 DNA: TGTGCCAGCAGCGTGGGGGGACAGGGGCCCACAGATACGCAGTATTTT; CDR3 protein: CASSVGGQGPTDTQYF
D gene: .; J gene: TRBJ1-5; clone size: medium-sized; V gene: TRBV4-1; CDR3 DNA: TGCGCCAGCAGCCAAGGGGCAGGGTATGGTCAGCCCCAGCATTTT; CDR3 protein: CASSQGAGYGQPQHF
D gene: .; J gene: TRBJ1-1; clone size: medium-sized; V gene: TRBV5-1; CDR3 DNA: TGCGCCAGCAGCTCGACCCAGCAGAACACTGAAGCTTTCTTT; CDR3 protein: CASSSTQQNTEAFF
D gene: .; J gene: TRBJ1-3; clone size: many; V gene: TRBV4-1; CDR3 DNA: TGCGCCAGCAGCCAAGATCCAGCTCCACTTACAGGGCGAAACTCTGGAAACACCATATATTTT; CDR3 protein: CASSQDPAPLTGRNSGNTIYF
D gene: .; J gene: TRBJ1-1; clone size: medium-sized; V gene: TRBV7-2; CDR3 DNA: TGTGCTTCCGGAGACAGTTTGAACACTGAAGCTTTCTTT; CDR3 protein: CASGDSLNTEAFF
D gene: .; J gene: TRBJ2-5; clone size: .; V gene: TRBV4-1; CDR3 DNA: TGCGCCAGCAGCCAAGGGATATTGGCCCAAGAGACCCAGTACTTC; CDR3 protein: CASSQGILAQETQYF
D gene: TRBD1; J gene: TRBJ2-5; clone size: medium-sized; V gene: TRBV5-1; CDR3 DNA: TGCGCCAGCAGAACCGGGACAGGAAGGGAGACCCAGTACTTC; CDR3 protein: CASRTGTGRETQYF
D gene: .; J gene: TRBJ1-1; clone size: many; V gene: TRBV6-1; CDR3 DNA: TGTGCCAGCAGTGACACGGACAGATACACTGAAGCTTTCTTT; CDR3 protein: CASSDTDRYTEAFF
D gene: TRBD1; J gene: TRBJ2-2; clone size: many; V gene: TRBV5-1; CDR3 DNA: TGCGCCAGCAGCTTGGGAGGGACAGTAGCGAACACCGGGGAGCTGTTTTTT; CDR3 protein: CASSLGGTVANTGELFF
D gene: .; J gene: TRBJ1-3; clone size: many; V gene: TRBV3-1; CDR3 DNA: TGTGCCAGCAGCCAAGCACAGGGATATGGAAACACCATATATTTT; CDR3 protein: CASSQAQGYGNTIYF
D gene: TRBD1; J gene: TRBJ1-1; clone size: many; V gene: TRBV12-3/TRBV12-4; CDR3 DNA: TGTGCCAGCAGTTGGGACAGGGGGAGAGGCACTGAAGCTTTCTTT; CDR3 protein: CASSWDRGRGTEAFF
D gene: .; J gene: TRBJ1-2; clone size: .; V gene: TRBV3-1; CDR3 DNA: TGTGCCAGCTGCCACCTGAGTTGGTATAGCTGCACCTTC; CDR3 protein: CASCHLSWYSCTF
D gene: .; J gene: TRBJ2-3; clone size: many; V gene: TRBV30; CDR3 DNA: TGTGCCTGGAGTGTAAGGACTGTTACAGATACGCAGTATTTT; CDR3 protein: CAWSVRTVTDTQYF
D gene: TRBD2; J gene: TRBJ2-1; clone size: many; V gene: TRBV7-2; CDR3 DNA: TGTGCCAGCAGCTTAGACGGGAGGAGCTACAATGAGCAGTTCTTC; CDR3 protein: CASSLDGRSYNEQFF
D gene: TRBD1; J gene: TRBJ1-3; clone size: many; V gene: TRBV5-1; CDR3 DNA: TGCGCCAGCAGCACCTCTCATGGGACAGCCAGAAACACCATATATTTT; CDR3 protein: CASSTSHGTARNTIYF
D gene: .; J gene: TRBJ2-2; clone size: medium-sized; V gene: TRBV4-2; CDR3 DNA: TGTGCCAGCAGCCAAGTTGGGGGGACTGACACCGGGGAGCTGTTTTTT; CDR3 protein: CASSQVGGTDTGELFF
D gene: TRBD2; J gene: TRBJ2-7; clone size: many; V gene: TRBV7-2; CDR3 DNA: TGTGCCAGCAGCCGAAGGACTAGCGGGAGGGACGAGCAGTACTTC; CDR3 protein: CASSRRTSGRDEQYF
D gene: TRBD1; J gene: TRBJ2-3; clone size: medium-sized; V gene: TRBV12-3/TRBV12-4; CDR3 DNA: TGTGCCAGCAGACCGGGACAGGGAGGAACAGATACGCAGTATTTT; CDR3 protein: CASRPGQGGTDTQYF
D gene: .; J gene: TRBJ2-3; clone size: medium-sized; V gene: TRBV5-6; CDR3 DNA: TGTGCCAGCAGCCCCACAGGGTATAGCGGAGACGGCACAGATACGCAGTATTTT; CDR3 protein: CASSPTGYSGDGTDTQYF
D gene: .; J gene: TRBJ1-1; clone size: once; V gene: TRBV5-1; CDR3 DNA: TGCGCCAGCGCTCACGAAGGGCGGGGGACCGAAGCTTTCTTT; CDR3 protein: CASAHEGRGTEAFF
D gene: TRBD1; J gene: TRBJ2-7; clone size: many; V gene: TRBV7-8; CDR3 DNA: TGTGCCAGCAGCTTACAGGGGGCGGCTAGCAGCCCCTACGAGCAGTACTTC; CDR3 protein: CASSLQGAASSPYEQYF
D gene: .; J gene: TRBJ2-6; clone size: medium-sized; V gene: TRBV7-2; CDR3 DNA: TGTGCCAGCAGCTTAGGAGTCTCTGGGGCCAACGTCCTGACTTTC; CDR3 protein: CASSLGVSGANVLTF
D gene: .; J gene: TRBJ2-5; clone size: .; V gene: TRBV20-1; CDR3 DNA: TGCAGTTCCTACCGATCCGGGACCAGGAGTGGGACCCAGTACTTC; CDR3 protein: CSSYRSGTRSGTQYF
D gene: .; J gene: TRBJ2-3; clone size: medium-sized; V gene: TRBV27; CDR3 DNA: TGTGCCAGCAGTTCACGGATCAGCGGAGGAGGAGATACGCAGTATTTT; CDR3 protein: CASSSRISGGGDTQYF
D gene: .; J gene: TRBJ2-7; clone size: many; V gene: TRBV5-1; CDR3 DNA: TGCGCCAGCAGCCCACGGACCGCCGTAGCCTACGAGCAGTACTTC; CDR3 protein: CASSPRTAVAYEQYF
D gene: TRBD1; J gene: TRBJ1-1; clone size: medium-sized; V gene: TRBV20-1; CDR3 DNA: TGCAGTGCTAGCTGGTTCGGGGCAGGGGGAAACACTGAAGCTTTCTTT; CDR3 protein: CSASWFGAGGNTEAFF
D gene: .; J gene: TRBJ2-3; clone size: few; V gene: TRBV20-1; CDR3 DNA: TGCAGTGCTAGTTTGCCAAAGGGTCCGGCCCCCTCAGCAGATACGCAGTATTTT; CDR3 protein: CSASLPKGPAPSADTQYF
D gene: .; J gene: TRBJ1-2; clone size: .; V gene: TRBV11-2; CDR3 DNA: TGTGCCAGCCGCCCGACGGGCGGGCCGATCTATGGCTACACCTTC; CDR3 protein: CASRPTGGPIYGYTF
D gene: .; J gene: TRBJ1-1; clone size: many; V gene: TRBV5-1; CDR3 DNA: TGCGCCAGCAGCTTGGATGGCAGGGGAACCACTGAAGCTTTCTTT; CDR3 protein: CASSLDGRGTTEAFF
D gene: TRBD2; J gene: TRBJ2-1; clone size: many; V gene: TRBV6-2/TRBV6-3; CDR3 DNA: TGTGCCAGCAGACCTAGCGGGAGTAATGAGCAGTTCTTC; CDR3 protein: CASRPSGSNEQFF
D gene: .; J gene: TRBJ1-1; clone size: many; V gene: TRBV27; CDR3 DNA: TGTGCCAGCAGCCTCCCCGGAGGTCAACGTGAAGCTTTCTTT; CDR3 protein: CASSLPGGQREAFF
D gene: .; J gene: TRBJ1-5; clone size: .; V gene: TRBV2; CDR3 DNA: TGTGCCAGCAGGGAATCTTTGATGAGAAGCAATCAGCCCCAGCATTTT; CDR3 protein: CASRESLMRSNQPQHF
D gene: TRBD1; J gene: TRBJ1-1; clone size: many; V gene: TRBV4-2; CDR3 DNA: TGTGCCAGCAGCCAAGCAGGGACAGGGGGGAACACTGAAGCTTTCTTT; CDR3 protein: CASSQAGTGGNTEAFF
D gene: TRBD1; J gene: TRBJ1-1; clone size: few; V gene: TRBV5-1; CDR3 DNA: TGCGCCAGCAGTACAGGGGGCGACACTGAAGCTTTCTTT; CDR3 protein: CASSTGGDTEAFF
D gene: .; J gene: TRBJ2-3; clone size: many; V gene: TRBV7-2; CDR3 DNA: TGTGCCAGCAGCCCACTAGGTCCAGATACGCAGTATTTT; CDR3 protein: CASSPLGPDTQYF
D gene: .; J gene: TRBJ1-2; clone size: medium-sized; V gene: TRBV6-1; CDR3 DNA: TGTGCCAGCAGTGAAGCGCCACGGCCTGGGGGCTATGGCTACACCTTC; CDR3 protein: CASSEAPRPGGYGYTF
D gene: TRBD2; J gene: TRBJ2-1; clone size: many; V gene: TRBV15; CDR3 DNA: TGTGCCACCAGCAGAGAAACTAGCGGCCCCTACAATGAGCAGTTCTTC; CDR3 protein: CATSRETSGPYNEQFF
D gene: TRBD1; J gene: TRBJ2-2; clone size: medium-sized; V gene: TRBV12-3/TRBV12-4; CDR3 DNA: TGTGCCAGCCGGGACAGGGGATATTCCGGGGAGCTGTTTTTT; CDR3 protein: CASRDRGYSGELFF
D gene: .; J gene: TRBJ2-1; clone size: many; V gene: TRBV5-1; CDR3 DNA: TGCGCCAGCAGCTTGGGAATAGCTGTTAACAATGAGCAGTTCTTC; CDR3 protein: CASSLGIAVNNEQFF
D gene: .; J gene: TRBJ2-1; clone size: medium-sized; V gene: TRBV7-2; CDR3 DNA: TGTGCCAGCAGCTCCGGTCGGACTGTTAACAATGAGCAGTTCTTC; CDR3 protein: CASSSGRTVNNEQFF
D gene: .; J gene: TRBJ2-5; clone size: many; V gene: TRBV28; CDR3 DNA: TGTGCCAGCAGTCCGCGCCCTGGGGTAGGACCCTATCGTCAAGAGACCCAGTACTTC; CDR3 protein: CASSPRPGVGPYRQETQYF